The 28 T cell receptor beta chains given below trace back to one sample, sequenced in a study of Graves' ophthalmopathy and Graves' hyperthyroidism. Scientists amplified the TCR beta CDR3 regions from RNA transcripts. Investigators did first-round RT-PCR with HTBI primers, then second-round multiplex PCR. In TCRdb, the multiplex PCR reads were re-called with MiXCR into one record per CDR3 protein. Here the sample spans under 800,000 distinct CDR3 sequences, roughly 20% being singletons. Sample: peripheral blood. The receptors stem from a woman under 30 with stable Graves' hyperthyroidism. Some clones in this sample may be carry-over from other donors' samples.

This clonotype was detected a few times. J is TRBJ1-3 and V is TRBV12-3 or TRBV12-4; D is undetermined. This CDR3 spans 13 amino acids. V was clipped by 7 bases and J by 2 bases, with 9 bases between them. CDR3 residues: CASKFGAGNTIYF. As DNA, the CDR3 is TGTGCCAGCAAATTCGGGGCTGGAAACACCATATATTTT.

In this sample, this clonotype turned up many times. CDR3 amino acids: CSSTPGGIEGYTF. The CDR3 coding sequence is TGCAGTTCAACCCCGGGTGGGATAGAGGGCTACACCTTC. This sequence joins TRBV20-1 and TRBJ1-2, with D unresolved. There are 13 residues in the CDR3. Germline CDR1 is DFQATT and CDR2 is SNEGSKA (reference sequence). Deletions cut 8 bases from V and 8 bases from J, with 21 bases between.

This clonotype showed up many times. V is TRBV6-1 and J is TRBJ2-2, with D possibly matching TRBD1 (6 bases). V was clipped by 5 bases and J by 3 bases, with 13 bases between them. The CDR3 is made up of 15 amino acids. CDR1 and CDR2 from the germline V gene are MNHNS and SASEGT. The CDR3: CASSPDSGDTGELFF. As DNA, the CDR3 is TGTGCCAGCAGTCCGGACAGTGGGGACACCGGGGAGCTGTTTTTT.

The CDR3 loop is CASSYGGGAEEQYF. CDR3 coding DNA: TGTGCCAGCAGTTACGGCGGGGGGGCGGAAGAGCAGTACTTC. The gene calls are TRBV6-5 and TRBJ2-7, with 9 bases aligning to TRBD2. This CDR3 region has 14 residues. Germline V lookup: CDR1 MNHEY, CDR2 SVGAGI. Trimming at V came to 2 bases and at J to 7 bases, leaving 6 bases not matched to a gene.

This clonotype was seen many times. The J gene is TRBJ2-5, the V gene TRBV20-1; D possibly corresponds to TRBD2 (5 bases). From germline, CDR1 is DFQATT and CDR2 SNEGSKA (reference sequence). V was clipped by 6 bases and J by 2 bases, with 16 bases between them. The CDR3 covers 14 residues. The CDR3 sequence: CSARRAAGQETQYF. In DNA form, the CDR3 reads TGCAGTGCGCGCCGGGCCGCGGGTCAAGAGACCCAGTACTTC.

CDR3 residues: CASSSPTVTGETYEQYF. DNA of the CDR3: TGTGCCAGCAGTAGCCCCACCGTGACAGGGGAGACCTACGAGCAGTACTTC. This rearrangement joins TRBV6-9 to TRBJ2-7; the match to TRBD1 covers 8 bases. The V gene end was trimmed by 5 bases and the J gene end by 2 bases; junction bases not matched to a gene: 14. Germline V gene lookup returns CDR1 MNHGY and CDR2 SVAAGI. The length of the CDR3 is 17 residues.

Ten or more counts support this clonotype. The chain combines TRBV12-3 or TRBV12-4 with TRBJ2-5; 12 positions agree with TRBD2. The CDR3 has 15 amino acids. Unmatched junction bases numbered 8, after V lost 7 bases and J lost 5 bases. This CDR3 is CASNPTSGGSETQYF. CDR3 sequence (DNA): TGTGCCAGCAATCCGACTAGCGGGGGTAGTGAGACCCAGTACTTC.

The chain couples TRBV2 to TRBJ2-5; possible D gene TRBD1, 5 bases. The CDR3 length is 11 residues. Deletions cut 7 bases from V and 4 bases from J, with 7 bases between. CDR1 is SNHLY, CDR2 FYNNEI, per germline. CDR3 region: CASIGAETQYF. The CDR3, as DNA: TGTGCCAGCATTGGGGCAGAGACCCAGTACTTC.

The chain recombines TRBV19 with TRBJ2-3; D may be TRBD1 (5 bases). This CDR3 region has 14 residues. V was cut by 8 bases and J by 2 bases, with 14 bases left in between. The germline CDR1 and CDR2 sequences are LNHDA and SQIVND (reference sequence). CDR3 protein: CASAQAGYTDTQYF. CDR3 nucleotide sequence: TGTGCCAGTGCACAGGCCGGCTACACAGATACGCAGTATTTT.

This clonotype has ten or more counts. CDR3 DNA: TGTGCCAGCAGTCCCCCTAGAGCGGGGCCCTACGAGCAGTACTTC. Translation gives CASSPPRAGPYEQYF. V and J are TRBV28 and TRBJ2-7; 7 positions match TRBD2. CDR3 length: 15 amino acids. Germline lookup yields CDR1 MDHEN and CDR2 SYDVKM. The J segment lost 2 bases and the V segment lost 5 bases, leaving 9 bases of the junction unmatched.

This clonotype has at least ten counts. The V and J genes are TRBV10-3 and TRBJ2-2, with 7 bases aligning to TRBD2. The CDR3 loop spans 14 amino acids. V shed 9 bases and J 0 bases; nucleotides not matched to a gene: 4. Germline-derived CDR1 and CDR2 are ENHRY and SYGVKD. The CDR3 DNA follows: TGTGCCATTCGCGGGACTACGAACACCGGGGAGCTGTTTTTT. Protein sequence: CAIRGTTNTGELFF.

This clonotype was observed at least ten times. The chain uses TRBV20-1 and TRBJ2-5; possibly TRBD2 for D (5 bases). This CDR3 spans 14 amino acids. Trimming shortened V by 4 bases and J by 5 bases, and 17 bases separated the two germline ends. Germline CDR1 and CDR2: DFQATT and SNEGSKA (reference sequence). This chain's CDR3 is CSATRRTAHETQYF. The CDR3 bases are TGCAGTGCTACCCGCCGGACTGCGCATGAGACCCAGTACTTC.

This chain joins TRBV2 and TRBJ1-3, with D maybe TRBD1 (6 bases). This CDR3 contains 15 residues. Deletions cut 3 bases from V and 0 bases from J, with 9 bases between. Germline V lookup: CDR1 SNHLY, CDR2 FYNNEI. CDR3 sequence: CASSDGGGSGNTIYF. CDR3 nucleotide sequence: TGTGCCAGCAGTGATGGAGGGGGCTCTGGAAACACCATATATTTT.

This rearrangement joins TRBV4-1 to TRBJ2-7; 10 bases line up with TRBD1. Trimming took 0 bases from V and 3 from J; bases not matched to a gene: 5. The germline V gene has CDR1 MGHRA and CDR2 YSYEKL. CDR3 length equals 16 residues. The CDR3 is CASSQDVGQGLYEQYF. The CDR3 DNA follows: TGCGCCAGCAGCCAAGATGTGGGACAGGGGCTCTACGAGCAGTACTTC.

V is TRBV27 and J is TRBJ1-1; 7 nucleotides align to TRBD1. This CDR3 has 11 amino acids. Trimming at V came to 10 bases and at J to 8 bases, leaving 7 bases not matched to a gene. Germline V gene lookup returns CDR1 MNHEY and CDR2 SMNVEV (reference sequence). The CDR3 nucleotides are TGTGCCACAGAGACAGGGTCGGAAGCTTTCTTT. Translation: CATETGSEAFF.

This clonotype showed up many times. This chain links TRBV14 with TRBJ2-6; perhaps TRBD2 as D (5 bases). Germline-derived CDR1 and CDR2 are SGHDN and FVKESK. This CDR3 has 15 residues. Trimming left V 4 bases short and J 2 bases short, with 9 bases between. The CDR3 DNA reads TGTGCCAGCAGCCCGTCCGGGGCTGGGGCCAACGTCCTGACTTTC. It encodes CASSPSGAGANVLTF.

At least ten counts were recorded for this clonotype. The rearrangement joins TRBV28 to TRBJ2-7; D uncertain. CDR1 and CDR2 from the germline V gene are MDHEN and SYDVKM. Trimming left V 6 bases short and J 3 bases short, with 6 bases between. The CDR3 is 11 amino acids. CDR3 protein: CASSRIYEQYF. CDR3 DNA sequence: TGTGCCAGCAGCCGAATCTACGAGCAGTACTTC.

This clonotype was observed at least ten times. The chain's CDR3 is CASSVDARASAEAFF. CDR3 sequence (DNA): TGTGCCAGCAGCGTAGACGCCAGGGCTAGCGCTGAAGCTTTCTTT. This chain links TRBV9 with TRBJ1-1; possible D gene TRBD1, 5 bases. This CDR3 has 15 amino acids. Germline CDR1 and CDR2: SGDLS and YYNGEE. The germline V and J ends were trimmed by 0 bases and 6 bases, with 15 bases remaining between them.

This rearrangement joins TRBV6-5 to TRBJ1-6; maybe TRBD1 (5 bases). The CDR3 totals 13 residues. Germline-derived CDR1 and CDR2 are MNHEY and SVGAGI. V dropped 7 bases and J dropped 4 bases, with 8 bases sitting between them. The DNA for the CDR3 is TGTGCCAGCAACGGACAATATAATTCACCCCTCCACTTT. This translates into CASNGQYNSPLHF.

Notes on this clonotype: A much larger clone is a single base away; this may be a read error. The chain is built from TRBV28 and TRBJ2-7; tentatively, D is TRBD1 or TRBD2 (5 bases each). Per the germline V gene, CDR1 is MDHEN and CDR2 is SYDVKM. Trimming took 5 bases from V and 4 from J, leaving 18 bases between them. The CDR3 is 15 residues long. CDR3 DNA: TGTGCCAGCAGTCCCGGGACCGGGTGTTTGTACGAGCAGTACTTC. The encoded protein is CASSPGTGCLYEQYF.

This clonotype has a count of ten or more. The chain carries TRBV12-3 or TRBV12-4 and TRBJ1-1; D gene unclear. Trimming removed 1 base from V and 5 bases from J, with 5 bases in between. The CDR3 has 12 residues. The CDR3 reads CASSLGWTEAFF. CDR3 coding DNA: TGTGCCAGCAGTTTAGGGTGGACTGAAGCTTTCTTT.

Concerning this clonotype: One base away lies a much larger clone, so this may be a sequencing read error. The rearrangement links TRBV7-2 to TRBJ1-6; D remains ambiguous. Looked up from germline, CDR1 is SGHTA and CDR2 is FQGNSA. The CDR3 totals 15 residues. The CDR3 spells CASSLGGPYNSHLHF. The DNA of the CDR3 is TGTGCCAGCAGCTTAGGGGGTCCCTATAATTCACACCTCCACTTT.

This chain links TRBV9 with TRBJ2-1, with D perhaps matching TRBD1 (6 bases). The CDR3 is 13 residues long. V lost 3 bases and J lost 3, with 7 bases in between. CDR1 is SGDLS, CDR2 YYNGEE, per germline. CDR3 sequence: CASSGTDYNEQFF. In DNA form, the CDR3 reads TGTGCCAGCAGCGGGACAGACTACAATGAGCAGTTCTTC.

The V gene is TRBV6-1, the J gene TRBJ2-7, with 7 bases identical to TRBD1. Trimming took 6 bases from V and 0 from J; bases not matched to a gene: 5. Germline V gene sequence: CDR1 MNHNS, CDR2 SASEGT. The CDR3 totals 14 residues. The CDR3 nucleotides are TGTGCCAGCAGAGGAGGACAGGTCTCCTACGAGCAGTACTTC. It specifies CASRGGQVSYEQYF.

The J gene is TRBJ1-5, the V gene TRBV19; 9 bases align to TRBD1. The CDR3 is 16 amino acids. The trim removed 3 bases at V and 0 bases at J, leaving 3 bases unmatched. Germline values: CDR1 LNHDA, CDR2 SQIVND (reference sequence). CDR3 in DNA: TGTGCCAGTAGTATCGGGACAGGGTATAGCAATCAGCCCCAGCATTTT. Residues: CASSIGTGYSNQPQHF. The full variable domain, with the rest looked up from reference TRBV19 and TRBJ1-5, is DGGITQSPKYLFRKEGQNVTLSCEQNLNHDAMYWYRQDPGQGLRLIYYSQIVNDFQKGDIAEGYSVSREKKESFPLTVTSAQKNPTAFYLCASSIGTGYSNQPQHFGDGTRLSIL.

The CDR3 DNA follows: TGTGCCTGGAGTGTATACAGGGGGGAGCAGTACTTC. Translated: CAWSVYRGEQYF. V gene TRBV30 combines with J gene TRBJ2-7, with TRBD1 identical over 8 bases. The trim removed 0 bases at V and 7 bases at J, leaving 2 bases unmatched. This CDR3 contains 12 residues. Germline V gene data show CDR1 as GTSNPN and CDR2 as SVGIG (reference sequence).

This clonotype was observed many times. V and J are TRBV30 and TRBJ2-7; D remains unclear. Germline V gives CDR1 GTSNPN, CDR2 SVGIG (reference sequence). V gave up 2 bases and J gave up 6 bases, with 11 bases separating them. The CDR3 has 12 residues. For the CDR3, the DNA is TGTGCCTGGAGTTCCCTTGGTGGCGAGCAGTACTTC. Its protein product is CAWSSLGGEQYF.

The genes are TRBV12-3 or TRBV12-4 and TRBJ1-3; D uncertain. The V gene lost 0 bases and the J gene lost 8 bases, with 11 bases spanning the gap. CDR3 length: 14 amino acids. The CDR3 region is CASSLAQIAYTIYF. DNA for the CDR3: TGTGCCAGCAGTTTAGCGCAGATTGCATACACCATATATTTT.